This TCR beta chain was recovered during a study of cytomegalovirus exposure and HLA in healthy donors. Study-level background: A previous analysis identified approximately 110 million unique TCR beta sequences derived from around 200 million T cells. There were 300 to 400 genotyped donors. Of these, 81% fell in the genetic ancestry cluster associated with self-reported Caucasian donors.

Remarks on this clone: Its matching antigen is unknown.

The CDR3 consists of 13 residues. Germline lookup yields CDR1 SGDLS and CDR2 YYNGEE. Trimming removed 2 bases from V and 8 bases from J, with 13 bases in between. PCR amplification relied on 60 Vbeta primers (plus 13 Jbeta primers). Generated by immunoSEQ multiplex PCR, the TCRdb table keeps only in-frame clones and is missing some. The repertoire holds about 200,000 clones, with 65% to 85% as singletons. Findings of the study overall: Presence/absence analyses assumed roughly uniform sequencing depth across donors. Researchers reported from a later analysis that most CMV-associated TCR beta chains appeared HLA-restricted.

The origin of this receptor is a boy between 2 and 10 years old in good health and CMV-seronegative. Sequencing input: PBMCs. The V gene is TRBV9, the J gene TRBJ1-2; D ambiguous. For the CDR3, the DNA is TGTGCCAGCAGCGTCTTTCTGCACTGGGGCTACACCTTC. It is translated as CASSVFLHWGYTF. Variable domain in full (rest from reference TRBV9 and TRBJ1-2): DSGVTQTPKHLITATGQRVTLRCSPRSGDLSVYWYQQSLDQGLQFLIQYYNGEERAKGNILERFSAQQFPDLHSELNLSSLELGDSALYFCASSVFLHWGYTFGSGTRLTVV.